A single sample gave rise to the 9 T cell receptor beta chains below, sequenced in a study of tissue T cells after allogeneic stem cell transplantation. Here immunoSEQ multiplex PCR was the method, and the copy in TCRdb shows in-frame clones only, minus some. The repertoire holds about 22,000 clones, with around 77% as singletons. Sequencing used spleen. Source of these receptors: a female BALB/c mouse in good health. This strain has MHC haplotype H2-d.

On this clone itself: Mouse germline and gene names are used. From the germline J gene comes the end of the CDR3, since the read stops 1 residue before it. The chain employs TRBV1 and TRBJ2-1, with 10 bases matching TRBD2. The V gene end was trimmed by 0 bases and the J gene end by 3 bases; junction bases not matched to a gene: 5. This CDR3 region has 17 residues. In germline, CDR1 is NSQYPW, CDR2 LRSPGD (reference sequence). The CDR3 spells CTCSADRWGGAYAEQFF. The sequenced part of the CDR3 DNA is TGCACCTGCAGTGCAGATCGCTGGGGGGGCGCCTATGCTGAGCAGTTC. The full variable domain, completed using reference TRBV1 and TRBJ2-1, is VTLLEQNPRWRLVPRGQAVNLRCILKNSQYPWMSWYQQDLQKQLQWLFTLRSPGDKEVKSLPGADYLATRVTDTELRLQVANMSQGRTLYCTCSADRWGGAYAEQFFGPGTRLTVL.

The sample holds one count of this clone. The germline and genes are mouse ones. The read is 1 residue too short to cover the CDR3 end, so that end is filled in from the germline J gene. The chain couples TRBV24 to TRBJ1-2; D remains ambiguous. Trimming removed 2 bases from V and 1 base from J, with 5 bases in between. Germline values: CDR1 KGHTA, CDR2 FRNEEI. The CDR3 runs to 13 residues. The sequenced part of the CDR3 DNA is TGTGCCAGCAGTCTGCCAGAAAACTCCGACTACACC. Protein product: CASSLPENSDYT. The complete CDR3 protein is CASSLPENSDYTF.

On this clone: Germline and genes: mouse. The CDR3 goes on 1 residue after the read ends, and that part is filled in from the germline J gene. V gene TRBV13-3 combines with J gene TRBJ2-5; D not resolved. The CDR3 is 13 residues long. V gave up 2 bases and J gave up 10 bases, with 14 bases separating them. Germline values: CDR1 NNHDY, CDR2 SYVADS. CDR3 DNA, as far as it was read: TGTGCCAGCAGTGAAGACTCCCTAAGATCCCAGTAC. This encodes CASSEDSLRSQY. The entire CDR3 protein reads CASSEDSLRSQYF.

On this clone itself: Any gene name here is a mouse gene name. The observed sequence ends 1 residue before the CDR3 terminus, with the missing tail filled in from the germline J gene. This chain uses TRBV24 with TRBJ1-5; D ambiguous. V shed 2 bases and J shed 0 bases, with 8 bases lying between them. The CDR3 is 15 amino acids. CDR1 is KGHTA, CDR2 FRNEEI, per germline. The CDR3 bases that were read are TGTGCCAGCAGTCTGCCGTCATATAACAACCAGGCTCCGCTT. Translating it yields CASSLPSYNNQAPL. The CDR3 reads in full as CASSLPSYNNQAPLF.

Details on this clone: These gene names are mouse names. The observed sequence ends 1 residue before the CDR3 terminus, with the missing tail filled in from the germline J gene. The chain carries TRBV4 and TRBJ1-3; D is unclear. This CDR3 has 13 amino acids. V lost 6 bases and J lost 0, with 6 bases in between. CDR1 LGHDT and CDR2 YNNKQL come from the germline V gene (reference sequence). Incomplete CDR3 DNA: TGTGCCAGCAGTCGAAATTCTGGAAATACGCTCTAT. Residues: CASSRNSGNTLY. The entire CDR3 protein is CASSRNSGNTLYF.

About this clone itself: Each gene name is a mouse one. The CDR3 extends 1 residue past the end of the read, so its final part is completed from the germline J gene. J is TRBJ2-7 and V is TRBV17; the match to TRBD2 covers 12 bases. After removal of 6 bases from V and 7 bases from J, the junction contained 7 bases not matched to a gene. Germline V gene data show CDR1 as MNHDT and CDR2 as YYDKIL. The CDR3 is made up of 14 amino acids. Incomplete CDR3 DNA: TGTGCTAGCAGCCCGACTGGGGGGGCGCGGGAACAGTAC. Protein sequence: CASSPTGGAREQY. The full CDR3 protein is CASSPTGGAREQYF.

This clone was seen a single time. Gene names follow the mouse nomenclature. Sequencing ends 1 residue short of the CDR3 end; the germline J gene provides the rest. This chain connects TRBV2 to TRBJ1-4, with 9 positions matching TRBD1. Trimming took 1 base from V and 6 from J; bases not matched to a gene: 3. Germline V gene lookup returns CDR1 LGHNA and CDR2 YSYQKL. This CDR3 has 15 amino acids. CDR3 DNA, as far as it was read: TGTGCCAGCAGCCAAGTACAGGGGGCCCACGAAAGATTATTT. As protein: CASSQVQGAHERLF. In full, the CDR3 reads CASSQVQGAHERLFF.

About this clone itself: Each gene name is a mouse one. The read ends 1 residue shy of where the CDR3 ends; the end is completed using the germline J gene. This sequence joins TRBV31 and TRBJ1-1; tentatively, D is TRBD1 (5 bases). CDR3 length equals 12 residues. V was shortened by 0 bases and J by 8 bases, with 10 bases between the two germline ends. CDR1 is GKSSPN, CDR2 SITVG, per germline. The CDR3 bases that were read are TGTGCCTGGAGTCTAGGGGTGAGCGAAGTCTTC. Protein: CAWSLGVSEVF. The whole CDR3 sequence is CAWSLGVSEVFF. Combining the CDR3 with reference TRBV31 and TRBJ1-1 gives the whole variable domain AQTIHQWPVAEIKAVGSPLSLGCTIKGKSSPNLYWYWQATGGTLQQLFYSITVGQVESVVQLNLSASRPKDDQFILSTEKLLLSHSGFYLCAWSLGVSEVFFGKGTRLTVV.

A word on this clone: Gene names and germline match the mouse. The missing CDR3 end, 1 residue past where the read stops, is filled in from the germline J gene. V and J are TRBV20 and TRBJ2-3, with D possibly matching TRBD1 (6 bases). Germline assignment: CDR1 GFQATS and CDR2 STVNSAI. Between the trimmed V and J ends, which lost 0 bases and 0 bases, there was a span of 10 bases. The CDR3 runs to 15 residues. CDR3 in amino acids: CGARDGTTSAETLYF. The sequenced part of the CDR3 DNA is TGTGGTGCTAGGGATGGGACAACTAGTGCAGAAACGCTGTAT.